The clone carrying this T cell receptor beta chain occurred a few times. Its antigen is unidentified. The TCR library protocol was used to attach unique molecular identifiers. These identifiers were attached to individual cDNA molecules. TCRdb reanalysed the 5' RACE reads using MiXCR and keeps one entry per CDR3 protein. This table has about 100,000 distinct CDR3 sequences, over 10% appearing once. The V and J ends lost 1 base and 6 bases respectively, with 3 bases between them. CDR1 is SNHLY, CDR2 FYNNEI, per germline. This CDR3 region has 12 residues. The sample belongs to a study of early T cells in non-severe SARS-CoV-2 infection. The overall study: Investigators sequenced bulk RNA drawn from unsorted whole blood, and chains remained unpaired. Study outcomes and limitations: Using VDJdb, the matching emphasized anti-spike CD8 responses while missing private and CD4 specificities.

The receptor comes from an adult who was a healthcare worker with PCR-confirmed SARS-CoV-2 infection or an uninfected control (not recorded which). Sequenced sample: whole blood. The J gene is TRBJ2-2, the V gene TRBV2; D is unresolved. CDR3 in DNA: TGTGCCAGCAGTGAAGGGGCCGGGGAGCTGTTTTTT. Translated: CASSEGAGELFF. The whole variable domain, remainder taken from reference TRBV2 and TRBJ2-2, is EPEVTQTPSHQVTQMGQEVILRCVPISNHLYFYWYRQILGQKVEFLVSFYNNEISEKSEIFDDQFSVERPDGSNFTLKIRSTKLEDSAMYFCASSEGAGELFFGEGSRLTVL.